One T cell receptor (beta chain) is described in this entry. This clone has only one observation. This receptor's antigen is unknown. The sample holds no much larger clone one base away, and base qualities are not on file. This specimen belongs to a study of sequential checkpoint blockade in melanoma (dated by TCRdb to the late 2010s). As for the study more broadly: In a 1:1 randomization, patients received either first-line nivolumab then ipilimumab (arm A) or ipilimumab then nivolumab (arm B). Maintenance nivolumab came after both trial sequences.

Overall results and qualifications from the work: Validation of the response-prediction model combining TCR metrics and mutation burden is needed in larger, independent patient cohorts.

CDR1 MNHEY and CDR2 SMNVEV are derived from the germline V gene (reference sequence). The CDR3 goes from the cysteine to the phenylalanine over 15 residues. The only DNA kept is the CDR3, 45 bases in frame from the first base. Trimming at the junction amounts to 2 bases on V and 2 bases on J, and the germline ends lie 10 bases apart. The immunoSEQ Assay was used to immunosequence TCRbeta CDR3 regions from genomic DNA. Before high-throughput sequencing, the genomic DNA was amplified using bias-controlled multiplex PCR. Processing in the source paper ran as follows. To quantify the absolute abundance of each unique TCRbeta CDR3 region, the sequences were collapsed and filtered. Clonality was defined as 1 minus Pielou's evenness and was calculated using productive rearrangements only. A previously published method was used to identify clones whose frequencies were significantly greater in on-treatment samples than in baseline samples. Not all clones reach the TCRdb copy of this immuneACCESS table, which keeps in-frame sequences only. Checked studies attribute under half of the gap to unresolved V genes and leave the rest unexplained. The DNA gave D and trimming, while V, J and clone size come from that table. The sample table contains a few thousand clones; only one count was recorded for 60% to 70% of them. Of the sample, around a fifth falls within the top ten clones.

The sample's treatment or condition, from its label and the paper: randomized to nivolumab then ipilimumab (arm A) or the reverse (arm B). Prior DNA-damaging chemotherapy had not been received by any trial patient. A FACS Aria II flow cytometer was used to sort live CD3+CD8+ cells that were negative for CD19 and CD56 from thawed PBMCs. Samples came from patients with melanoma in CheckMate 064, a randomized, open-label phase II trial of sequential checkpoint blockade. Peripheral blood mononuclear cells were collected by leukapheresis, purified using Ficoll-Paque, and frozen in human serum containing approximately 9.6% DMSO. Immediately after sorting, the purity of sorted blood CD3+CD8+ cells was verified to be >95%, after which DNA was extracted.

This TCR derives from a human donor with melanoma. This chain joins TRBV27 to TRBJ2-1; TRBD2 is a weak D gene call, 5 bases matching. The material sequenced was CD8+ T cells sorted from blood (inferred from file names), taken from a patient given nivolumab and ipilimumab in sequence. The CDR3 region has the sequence CASSLSQRPYNEQFF. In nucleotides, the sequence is TGTGCCAGCAGTTTAAGTCAGCGGCCCTACAATGAGCAGTTCTTC.